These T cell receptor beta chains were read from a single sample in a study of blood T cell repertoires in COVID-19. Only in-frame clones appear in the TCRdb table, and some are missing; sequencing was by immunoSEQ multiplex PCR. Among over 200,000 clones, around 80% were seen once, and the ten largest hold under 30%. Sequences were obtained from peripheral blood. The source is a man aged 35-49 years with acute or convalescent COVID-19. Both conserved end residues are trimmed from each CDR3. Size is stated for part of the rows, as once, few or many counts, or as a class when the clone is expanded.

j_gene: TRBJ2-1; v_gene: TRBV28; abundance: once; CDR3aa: ASSLIPRGYNEQF
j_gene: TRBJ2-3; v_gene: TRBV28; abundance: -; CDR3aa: ASGERYTNTQY
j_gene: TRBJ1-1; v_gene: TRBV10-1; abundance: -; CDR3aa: ASSRDRAAEAF
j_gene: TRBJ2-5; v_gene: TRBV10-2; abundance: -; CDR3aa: ASSELAGRGLGETQY
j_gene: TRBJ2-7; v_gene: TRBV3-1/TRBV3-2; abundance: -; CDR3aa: ASRAGGPHDYEQY
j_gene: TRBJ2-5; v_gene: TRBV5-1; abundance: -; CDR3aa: ASSLGIGANQETQY
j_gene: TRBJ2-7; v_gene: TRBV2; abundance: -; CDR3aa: ASSRDRSSYEQY
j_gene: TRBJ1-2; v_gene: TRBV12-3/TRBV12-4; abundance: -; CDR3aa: ASSADYGYT
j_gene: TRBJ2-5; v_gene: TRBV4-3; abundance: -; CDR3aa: ASSQALISTSLETQY
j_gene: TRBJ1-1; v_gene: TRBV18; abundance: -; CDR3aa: ASSPLSGSDTEAF
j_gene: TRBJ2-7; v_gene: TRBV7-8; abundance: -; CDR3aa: ASSFSSGGISYEQY
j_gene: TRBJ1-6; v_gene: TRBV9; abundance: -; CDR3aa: ASSWGGEPLH
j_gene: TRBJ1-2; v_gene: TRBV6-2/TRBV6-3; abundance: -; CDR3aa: ASSWDSSRDGYT
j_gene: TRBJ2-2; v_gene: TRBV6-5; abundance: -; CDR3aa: ASRNGGPSTGELF
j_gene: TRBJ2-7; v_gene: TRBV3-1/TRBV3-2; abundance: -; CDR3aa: ASSQGQGGYEQY
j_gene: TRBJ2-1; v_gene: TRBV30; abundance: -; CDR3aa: AWGQSSLYNEQF
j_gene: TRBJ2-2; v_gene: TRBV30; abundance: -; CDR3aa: AWSRGQNTGELF
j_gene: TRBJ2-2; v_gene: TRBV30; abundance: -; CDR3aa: AWSVPRLAGNTGELF
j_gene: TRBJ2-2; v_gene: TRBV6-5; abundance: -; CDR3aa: ASRDTGAGELF
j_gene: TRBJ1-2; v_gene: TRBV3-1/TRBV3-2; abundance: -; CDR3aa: ASTSSDTRYGYT
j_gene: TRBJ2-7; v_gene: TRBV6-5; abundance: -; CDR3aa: ASRGLTGAREQY
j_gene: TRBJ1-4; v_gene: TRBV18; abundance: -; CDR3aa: ASSPLQSTNEKLF
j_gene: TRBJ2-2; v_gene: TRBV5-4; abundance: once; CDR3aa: ASSSGGYRAGTGELF
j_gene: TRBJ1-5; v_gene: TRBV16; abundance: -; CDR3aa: ASSPHRAWGQPQH
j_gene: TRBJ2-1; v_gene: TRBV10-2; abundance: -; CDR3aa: ASSDGLAGVSSYNEQF
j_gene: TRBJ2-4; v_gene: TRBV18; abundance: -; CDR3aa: ASSPTQHLTGTKNIQY
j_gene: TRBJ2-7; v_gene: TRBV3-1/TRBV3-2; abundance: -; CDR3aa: ASGLASSYEQY
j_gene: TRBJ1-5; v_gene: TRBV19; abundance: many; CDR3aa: ASSMWGQSQH
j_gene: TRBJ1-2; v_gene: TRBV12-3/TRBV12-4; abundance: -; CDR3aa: ASNPGSRYGYT
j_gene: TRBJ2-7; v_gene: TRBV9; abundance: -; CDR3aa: ASSPSGAYEQY
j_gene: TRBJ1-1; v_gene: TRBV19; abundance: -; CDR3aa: ASSISGEDEAF
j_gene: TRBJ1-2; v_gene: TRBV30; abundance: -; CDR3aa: AWRQGAANYGYT
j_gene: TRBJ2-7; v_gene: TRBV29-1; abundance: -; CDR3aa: SVVWGGTLLYEQY